These 9 T cell receptor beta chains came from one sample sequenced in a study of cytomegalovirus exposure and HLA in healthy donors. The primer mix had 60 Vbeta and 13 Jbeta primers. Sequencing used immunoSEQ multiplex PCR; TCRdb keeps in-frame clones, though not all of them. The sample carries just under 250,000 clones, around 80% recorded once. The specimen sequenced was PBMCs. The receptor set was obtained from a woman between 40 and 55 years old in good health and CMV-seropositive.

The chain combines TRBV2 with TRBJ1-1, with D uncertain. Germline V gene sequence: CDR1 SNHLY, CDR2 FYNNEI. The ends were cut back, 2 bases at V and 7 bases at J, with 17 bases in the middle. The CDR3 length is 15 residues. The CDR3 sequence is CASSESVGALGEAFF. CDR3 sequence (DNA): TGTGCCAGCAGTGAATCGGTCGGAGCACTTGGTGAAGCTTTCTTT.

The DNA for the CDR3 is TGTGCCAGCTCACCTCAAGGACTAGCGGGAAACAATGAGCAGTTCTTC. Translating it yields CASSPQGLAGNNEQFF. V is TRBV18 and J is TRBJ2-1; TRBD2 matches at 12 bases. Germline V gives CDR1 KGHSH, CDR2 LQKENI. The CDR3 length is 16 residues. V dropped 3 bases and J dropped 5; count of bases not matched to a gene: 5.

The genes are TRBV6-1 and TRBJ2-5; 9 bases map to TRBD2. Near its end, the DNA agrees better with TRBJ2-7, so the J call may be wrong. The CDR3 runs 15 residues. Germline assignment: CDR1 MNHNS and CDR2 SASEGT. CDR3 in DNA: TGTGCCAGCAGTGCGGGACTAGCTCCTCGGGGCGAGCAGTACTTC. Translated: CASSAGLAPRGEQYF.

The gene calls are TRBV7-6 and TRBJ1-5, with a tentative D call TRBD1 (5 bases). Germline CDR1 is SGHVS and CDR2 is FNYEAQ. The CDR3 extends over 13 amino acids. The germline V and J ends were trimmed by 0 bases and 5 bases, with 5 bases remaining between them. The CDR3 DNA reads TGTGCCAGCAGCTTAGCAGGGGATCAGCCCCAGCATTTT. It encodes CASSLAGDQPQHF.

The chain combines TRBV5-4 with TRBJ2-7, with 11 bases fitting TRBD2. This CDR3 region has 15 residues. Germline CDR1 SGHNT, CDR2 YYREEE (reference sequence). After removal of 3 bases from V and 12 bases from J, the junction contained 14 bases not matched to a gene. The CDR3 protein is CASSSDLAGGPVRYF. In DNA form, the CDR3 reads TGTGCCAGCAGCTCAGACTTAGCGGGAGGGCCAGTAAGGTACTTC.

The chain uses TRBV11-3 and TRBJ2-7, with D tentatively TRBD2 (7 bases). V was clipped by 0 bases and J by 6 bases, with 9 bases between them. The CDR3 extends over 13 amino acids. The germline V gene encodes CDR1 SGHNT and CDR2 YENEEA. DNA of the CDR3: TGTGCCAGCAGCTTAGAAAGGGGGGGCGAGCAGTACTTC. Residues: CASSLERGGEQYF.

The sample holds a few counts of this clone. The rearrangement uses TRBV9 and TRBJ1-4; no clear D. CDR1 and CDR2 (germline): SGDLS, YYNGEE. The ends were cut back, 4 bases at V and 3 bases at J, with 10 bases in the middle. This CDR3 has 14 residues. CDR3 coding DNA: TGTGCCAGCAGCTTAGACACAGCTAATGAAAAACTGTTTTTT. Translation gives CASSLDTANEKLFF.

The CDR3 coding sequence is TGTGCTAGTGGTTTGGGGCTAGCGGGTTACGAGCAGTACTTC. Encoded protein: CASGLGLAGYEQYF. This chain joins TRBV12-5 and TRBJ2-7; TRBD2 matches 8 bases. Germline CDR1 LGHNT, CDR2 FRNRAP. The CDR3 sequence is 14 residues long. The junction had 3 bases not matched to a gene; V was cut back by 1 base and J by 4 bases. Together with reference TRBV12-5 and TRBJ2-7, the CDR3 gives the full variable domain: DARVTQTPRHKVTEMGQEVTMRCQPILGHNTVFWYRQTMMQGLELLAYFRNRAPLDDSGMPKDRFSAEMPDATLATLKIQPSEPRDSAVYFCASGLGLAGYEQYFGPGTRLTVT.

This clone was seen only once. This chain connects TRBV5-6 to TRBJ1-2; possible D gene TRBD1, 5 bases. CDR3 length: 14 amino acids. V lost 5 bases and J lost 4, with 15 bases in between. The V gene's germline CDR1 is SGHDT and CDR2 YYEEEE. This CDR3 reads CASSGQGSFYGYTF. DNA of the CDR3: TGTGCCAGCAGTGGCCAGGGCTCTTTCTATGGCTACACCTTC.